Listed below are T cell receptor beta chains from one sample, sequenced in a study of cytomegalovirus exposure and HLA in healthy donors. Measured with immunoSEQ multiplex PCR; TCRdb has only the in-frame clones, and not every one. Of about 170,000 clones listed, 82% are singletons. The sequenced sample was PBMCs. The receptor set was obtained from a male donor in good health and CMV-seronegative. The CDR3 runs from the conserved cysteine through the conserved F or W. Fields, in order: J gene, D gene, V gene, clone size, CDR3 protein, CDR3 DNA. The D gene is left open where the match is weak. A clone size is listed for some rows: how often the clone was seen (once, few, many), or a class if it is expanded.

>TRBJ2-1|-|TRBV29-1|-
CSVGAMTGSRNEQFF
TGCAGCGTTGGGGCGATGACGGGATCGCGGAATGAGCAGTTCTTC
>TRBJ2-2|TRBD2|TRBV7-6|-
CASSRLSGGIRKDTGELFF
TGTGCCAGCAGCCGCCTGTCGGGGGGGATAAGGAAGGACACCGGGGAGCTGTTTTTT
>TRBJ1-5|TRBD1|TRBV6-1|-
CASRDTGGNQPQHF
TGTGCCAGCAGGGACACAGGGGGCAATCAGCCCCAGCATTTT
>TRBJ2-4|TRBD1|TRBV28|-
CASSGTGTGQYF
TGTGCCAGCAGTGGGACCGGGACAGGTCAGTACTTC
>TRBJ1-1|TRBD1|TRBV18|-
CASPPMGTVNTEAFF
TGTGCCAGCCCACCAATGGGGACAGTGAACACTGAAGCTTTCTTT
>TRBJ2-7|-|TRBV10-3|-
CAIRDYYEQYF
TGTGCCATCCGGGATTACTACGAGCAGTACTTC
>TRBJ1-2|-|TRBV7-3|-
CASSLRGGGFDGFYGYTF
TGTGCCAGCAGCTTAAGGGGGGGAGGATTCGACGGTTTCTATGGCTACACCTTC
>TRBJ2-4|-|TRBV10-3|-
CAISERDSENIQYF
TGTGCCATCAGTGAACGAGACAGCGAAAACATTCAGTACTTC
>TRBJ2-7|TRBD1|TRBV25-1|-
CASTQWGQLPTYEQYF
TGTGCCAGCACCCAATGGGGACAGTTACCCACCTACGAGCAGTACTTC
>TRBJ1-6|-|TRBV5-5|-
CASSLEQGTESPLHF
TGTGCCAGCAGCTTGGAACAGGGAACGGAATCACCCCTCCACTTT
>TRBJ1-1|TRBD1|TRBV11-1|-
CASSWDRDTEAFF
TGTGCCAGCAGCTGGGACAGAGACACTGAAGCTTTCTTT
>TRBJ1-4|TRBD1|TRBV6-1|-
CASSGDSQNEKLFF
TGTGCCAGCAGTGGGGACAGCCAAAATGAAAAACTGTTTTTT
>TRBJ1-4|TRBD1|TRBV7-3|-
CASSAQGAEKLFF
TGTGCCAGCAGCGCCCAGGGGGCTGAAAAACTGTTTTTT
>TRBJ2-7|TRBD2|TRBV2|-
CASSASGEGNEQYF
TGTGCCAGCAGTGCCTCCGGGGAGGGCAACGAGCAGTACTTC
>TRBJ1-2|-|TRBV28|-
CATTGTSNYGYTF
TGTGCCACCACAGGGACCTCTAACTATGGCTACACCTTC
>TRBJ2-1|TRBD1|TRBV18|-
CASSPRTGGDNEQFF
TGTGCCAGCTCACCGCGGACAGGGGGTGACAATGAGCAGTTCTTC
>TRBJ2-3|TRBD1|TRBV6-1|-
CASRVRDRATDTQYF
TGTGCCAGCAGAGTCCGGGACAGGGCAACAGATACGCAGTATTTT
>TRBJ1-1|-|TRBV7-3|-
CASSLMRGLEAFF
TGTGCCAGCAGCTTAATGCGAGGACTTGAAGCTTTCTTT
>TRBJ2-1|TRBD2|TRBV7-9|once
CASSPGLAQHNEQFF
TGTGCCAGCAGCCCGGGACTAGCGCAACACAATGAGCAGTTCTTC
>TRBJ2-7|TRBD2|TRBV30|-
CACSSRAGAPYEQYF
TGTGCCTGCTCAAGTCGGGCGGGAGCTCCCTACGAGCAGTACTTC
>TRBJ2-5|-|TRBV7-6|-
CASSLGGSVSETQYF
TGTGCCAGCAGCTTAGGAGGGAGTGTGAGTGAGACCCAGTACTTC
>TRBJ2-5|TRBD2|TRBV10-1|once
CASEYPGLAGGLGETQYF
TGCGCCAGCGAGTATCCGGGACTAGCGGGAGGGCTGGGTGAGACCCAGTACTTC
>TRBJ1-5|-|TRBV20-1|-
CSAGEGQPQHF
TGCAGTGCGGGGGAGGGCCAGCCCCAGCATTTT
>TRBJ1-6|TRBD1|TRBV6-5|-
CASSRGQGTQSPLHF
TGTGCCAGCAGTAGAGGACAGGGGACACAATCACCCCTCCACTTT
>TRBJ2-5|-|TRBV9|few
CASSPLQSQETQYF
TGTGCCAGCAGCCCTCTACAGAGCCAAGAGACCCAGTACTTC
>TRBJ2-3|TRBD2|TRBV4-2|few
CASSQTLAGGQDTQYF
TGTGCCAGCAGCCAGACACTAGCGGGGGGGCAAGATACGCAGTATTTT
>TRBJ2-7|-|TRBV10-3|few
CAISEVAGPYSYEQYF
TGTGCCATCAGTGAGGTGGCAGGCCCGTATTCCTACGAGCAGTACTTC
>TRBJ2-5|TRBD2|TRBV2|few
CASSVLAGGQETQYF
TGTGCCAGCAGTGTTCTAGCGGGGGGCCAAGAGACCCAGTACTTC
>TRBJ2-7|TRBD1|TRBV19|-
CASSPGTGGPDEQYF
TGTGCCAGTAGCCCCGGGACAGGGGGCCCAGACGAGCAGTACTTC
>TRBJ2-1|TRBD1|TRBV7-6|few
CASSIGTGGNEQFF
TGTGCCAGCAGCATCGGGACAGGGGGGAATGAGCAGTTCTTC
>TRBJ2-7|TRBD2|TRBV14|-
CASSQLPGLAGEQQYF
TGTGCCAGCAGCCAGCTACCGGGACTAGCGGGGGAGCAGCAGTACTTC
>TRBJ1-3|-|TRBV2|-
CASTQVEPGNTIYF
TGTGCCAGCACCCAGGTTGAACCTGGAAACACCATATATTTT
>TRBJ2-1|TRBD1|TRBV7-2|-
CASSPDRGTYNEQFF
TGTGCCAGCAGCCCCGACAGGGGCACCTACAATGAGCAGTTCTTC
>TRBJ2-2|TRBD1|TRBV19|-
CATEDRGRYTGELFF
TGTGCCACCGAGGACAGGGGACGGTACACCGGGGAGCTGTTTTTT
>TRBJ1-2|-|TRBV7-6|-
CASSPGTSNYGYTF
TGTGCCAGCAGCCCGGGGACTTCTAACTATGGCTACACCTTC
>TRBJ1-2|-|TRBV7-2|-
CASSRGGQYGYTF
TGTGCCAGCAGCCGAGGGGGACAATATGGCTACACCTTC
>TRBJ1-5|-|TRBV7-8|-
CASSFSGDSNQPQHF
TGTGCCAGCAGCTTTTCAGGGGATAGCAATCAGCCCCAGCATTTT
>TRBJ2-3|-|TRBV10-3|-
CAISGGDLTDTQYF
TGTGCCATCAGTGGCGGAGACCTCACAGATACGCAGTATTTT
>TRBJ2-7|TRBD2|TRBV29-1|few
CSVGVVAGEQYF
TGCAGCGTAGGGGTGGTAGCGGGGGAGCAGTACTTC
>TRBJ2-7|TRBD1|TRBV9|-
CASSPGTASYEQYF
TGTGCCAGCTCCCCGGGGACAGCGTCCTACGAGCAGTACTTC
>TRBJ2-1|TRBD2|TRBV19|-
CASSMEREAGEQFF
TGTGCCAGTAGTATGGAGCGGGAGGCTGGTGAGCAGTTCTTC
>TRBJ2-7|-|TRBV6-5|once
CASSNLDSTYEQYF
TGTGCCAGCAGTAATCTGGACAGCACCTACGAGCAGTACTTC
>TRBJ2-1|TRBD1|TRBV7-9|-
CASSPPGQGSNEQFF
TGTGCCAGCAGCCCCCCGGGACAGGGCTCTAATGAGCAGTTCTTC
>TRBJ1-2|-|TRBV14|-
CASSHVGRDPIFYGYTF
TGTGCCAGCAGCCACGTAGGACGGGATCCTATTTTCTATGGCTACACCTTC
>TRBJ2-1|-|TRBV2|-
CASNKAVWVYNEQFF
TGTGCCAGCAACAAAGCGGTTTGGGTATACAATGAGCAGTTCTTC
>TRBJ2-7|TRBD2|TRBV5-6|-
CASSLSSGYYEQYF
TGTGCCAGCAGCTTATCTAGCGGGTATTACGAGCAGTACTTC
>TRBJ1-5|-|TRBV23-1|-
CASSQSWGGRKPRSSNQPQHF
TGCGCCAGCAGTCAATCATGGGGAGGCAGAAAACCTCGTAGCAGCAATCAGCCCCAGCATTTT
>TRBJ2-1|-|TRBV19|-
CASSIEDSYNEQFF
TGTGCCAGTAGTATAGAAGACAGCTACAATGAGCAGTTCTTC